This is a list of T cell receptor beta chains from one sample in a study of early T cells in non-severe SARS-CoV-2 infection. TCRdb reanalysed the 5' RACE reads using MiXCR and keeps one entry per CDR3 protein. Found here are about 80,000 distinct CDR3 sequences, around 12% of them singletons; the top ten hold 15%. The sample here was whole blood, taken at baseline. The receptors here all came from an adult who was a healthcare worker with PCR-confirmed SARS-CoV-2 infection or an uninfected control (not recorded which). The donor label of this sample is uncertain. Each CDR3 is given with its conserved first and last residue. Fields, in order: J gene, V gene, CDR3 protein.

>TRBJ2-1|TRBV20-1
CSAREPGTHSYNEQFF
>TRBJ1-2|TRBV20-1
CSAYRTGDHNSFPNYGYTF
>TRBJ2-7|TRBV20-1
CSASPGTSGSHEQYF
>TRBJ2-3|TRBV12-3/TRBV12-4
CASSHSPSTDTQYF
>TRBJ2-2|TRBV20-1
CSAGPGAGELFF
>TRBJ2-7|TRBV7-9
CAARSAGAHEQYF
>TRBJ1-1|TRBV20-1
CSASMGSANTEAFF
>TRBJ1-3|TRBV2
CASSQENTIYF
>TRBJ2-7|TRBV6-6
CASSIFFEQYF
>TRBJ2-3|TRBV4-2
CASSQDPASGVGVSTDTQYF
>TRBJ1-2|TRBV4-3
CASSQEGWGYGYTF
>TRBJ2-7|TRBV27
CASSYDARLAGVYEQYF
>TRBJ2-5|TRBV20-1
CSARLAGEQTQYF
>TRBJ2-4|TRBV11-2
CASSSGQGGIQYF
>TRBJ2-5|TRBV18
CASSPSETQYF
>TRBJ2-1|TRBV4-3
CASSQVGGGAFGEQFF
>TRBJ1-1|TRBV19
CASSYSLMNTEAFF
>TRBJ2-6|TRBV24-1
CAAFHRTGANVLTF
>TRBJ1-5|TRBV12-3/TRBV12-4
CASNYRGQPQHF
>TRBJ2-7|TRBV10-3
CAISERVAGSYEQYF
>TRBJ2-1|TRBV6-1
CASSALAGYSYNEQFF
>TRBJ2-3|TRBV5-4
CASTPLAGLLTDTQYF